This TCR beta chain was observed in a study of blood T cell repertoires in COVID-19. The CDR3 extends over 16 amino acids. Germline values: CDR1 LNHDA, CDR2 SQIVND (reference sequence). V gave up 6 bases and J gave up 1 base; unmatched junction bases: 6. Method: immunoSEQ multiplex PCR; TCRdb's copy keeps in-frame clones and lacks some. There are approximately 70,000 clones in the sample; around 86% occur only once, and less than 4% lies in the top ten. The material sequenced was peripheral blood. The gene calls are TRBV19 and TRBJ2-2; 9 positions agree with TRBD1. The sequence was obtained from a man in his 70s with active COVID-19. CDR3 DNA sequence: TGTGCCAGTAGACCGGACAGGGGACGGAACACCGGGGAGCTGTTTTTT. Protein product: CASRPDRGRNTGELFF.